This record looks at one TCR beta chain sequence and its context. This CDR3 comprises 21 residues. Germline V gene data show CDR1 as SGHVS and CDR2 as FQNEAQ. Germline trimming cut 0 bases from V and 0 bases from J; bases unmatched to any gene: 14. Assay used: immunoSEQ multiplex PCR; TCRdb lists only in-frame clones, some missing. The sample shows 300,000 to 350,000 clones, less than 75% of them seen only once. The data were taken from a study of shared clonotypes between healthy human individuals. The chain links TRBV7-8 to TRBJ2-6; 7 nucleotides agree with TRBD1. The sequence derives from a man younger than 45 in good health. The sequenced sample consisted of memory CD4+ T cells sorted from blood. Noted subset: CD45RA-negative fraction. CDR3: CASSLAGQYEPPSSGANVLTF. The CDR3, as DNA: TGTGCCAGCAGCTTAGCGGGACAGTATGAACCGCCCAGCTCTGGGGCCAACGTCCTGACTTTC.